The text below deals with one TCR beta chain. This clone's antigen is unknown. Per-base quality was not reported, and no clone a single base away is much larger than it. Blood RNA was extracted from unsorted whole blood with TRIzol reagent; germline DNA came from the DNeasy Blood & Tissue kit. Patients had chronic HBV infection and were treatment-naive at sampling. Around 4 milliliters of peripheral blood were collected into K2EDTA tubes before surgery. This specimen comes from a study of tumor-infiltrating lymphocytes in primary liver carcinoma (TCRdb year 2017). Study-level background: Surgical resection was performed in China between November 2015 and early 2016 on a handful of patients with histopathologically diagnosed primary liver carcinoma. The five patients, three men and two women aged 30 to 69 years, had hepatocellular carcinoma (four) or combined HCC and intrahepatic cholangiocarcinoma (one). Tumors of the five patients were stage T1-T3 N0M0 with maximum diameters of roughly 4 to 11 cm. Each sample produced about 3.65 to 7.5 million productive TCRbeta reads, and read depth showed no significant difference between tissue types. For each liver tumor, the study sampled five regions along with adjacent normal tissue and blood, and applied TCRbeta repertoire sequencing, expression microarrays and whole-exome sequencing. TCRbeta repertoire sequencing covered 35 or so specimens from 5 patients: 25 tumor regions, 5 adjacent noncancerous liver tissues and 5 peripheral blood samples. Reproducibility between technical replicate repertoires was high, with correlation coefficients above 0.98 and mean shared-clone rates approximately 0.9. What the research found in general, with its limitations: Only 4 or 5 patients were included in the study, and the authors note that the findings should be validated in a larger study. Repertoire overlap was found to be higher between tumor regions (mean roughly 35%) than between tumor-adjacent (17%) or tumor-blood (around 15%) pairs, consistent with antigen-driven expansion. Since the samples were bulk and unsorted, there was no way to compare CD4+ and CD8+ T cell repertoires. Because only the TCR beta chain was sequenced and unpaired alpha chains were not captured, true repertoire diversity is likely underestimated. A significantly larger repertoire fraction was made up by the top 250 clones in tumors than in blood (p = 0.039).

V is clipped by 1 base and J by 15 bases, and the sequence between their germline boundaries is 25 bases long. The CDR3 starts with the cysteine, ends with the phenylalanine, and has 16 residues. Of all the DNA, just the CDR3 is kept, 48 bases in frame from base 1. The germline V gene gives CDR1 as LGHNA and CDR2 as YNFKEQ. Starting from approximately 500 ng total RNA, TCRbeta-specific cDNA was produced by reverse transcription with a constant-region primer and ProtoScript II reverse transcriptase. The TCRbeta libraries were prepared through three rounds of nested multiplex PCR following a slightly modified ARM-PCR procedure. The first two PCR rounds used multiplex TRBV1-TRBV30 forward primers with a Cbeta reverse primer, each for about 11 cycles. A final 25-cycle PCR with Deep VentR polymerase added sample barcodes and Illumina adapters. Before sequencing, amplicons of 200-500 bp were purified from gel using a QIAquick gel extraction kit. An Illumina HiSeq 2500 was used to sequence the TCRbeta amplicons with 250-bp paired-end reads. Per the original workflow: Reads were quality-trimmed with Trimmomatic v0.33, and paired reads were merged with FLASH v1.2.11 to recover full CDR3 sequences. V, D and J germline segments were assigned to the rearranged TCRbeta sequences by MiGEC v1.2.1b. Clonotype statistics, along with Shannon-Wiener diversity indices, were calculated using VDJtools v1.0.0. Except for diversity analysis, only the 250 most abundant clonotypes of each sample were used in subsequent analyses to reduce sampling bias. The raw public reads went through TCRdb reprocessing: fastp at Q25, MiXCR clone calling, in-frame beta chains kept. When rows share a CDR3 protein, they turn into one entry using the most common DNA and genes. TCRdb assigned the V and J calls; the authors' analysis was not used. The sample table lists around 330,000 distinct CDR3 sequences, 55% to 65% of them with a count of one. Approximately 9.4% of the sample is held by the ten biggest clonotypes.

Sequencing was done on a sample of peripheral blood. In this chain, TRBV4-2 is recombined with TRBJ1-3; perhaps TRBD1 is the D gene, with 5 bases matching. The TCR was taken from a man aged 35 to 55 with primary liver carcinoma and hepatitis B virus infection. The bases are TGTGCCAGCAGCCAAGGACGGGACGGCTCTGGAAACACTACATATTTT. Translated, it reads CASSQGRDGSGNTTYF.